The next 7 T cell receptor beta chains were all read from a single sample in a study of early T cells in non-severe SARS-CoV-2 infection. Using its own MiXCR run on the 5' RACE reads, TCRdb lists one record per CDR3 protein. Counted here are tens of thousands of distinct CDR3 sequences, roughly 10% occurring once; the ten biggest clones make up under 6%. The sequencing sample was made of whole blood. The origin of the receptors is an adult who was a healthcare worker with PCR-confirmed SARS-CoV-2 infection or an uninfected control (not recorded which).

This clonotype has at least ten counts. The chain carries TRBV14 and TRBJ1-1, with D perhaps matching TRBD1 (6 bases). The CDR3 has 15 amino acids. Germline V lookup: CDR1 SGHDN, CDR2 FVKESK. Trimming cost V 0 bases and J 4 bases, with 12 bases left between them. The CDR3 region is CASSQDTGLVTEAFF. CDR3 sequence (DNA): TGTGCCAGCAGCCAAGATACAGGGCTAGTCACTGAAGCTTTCTTT.

This clonotype was recorded many times. This rearrangement joins TRBV2 to TRBJ2-7, with a weak D call TRBD2 (6 bases). V was clipped by 4 bases and J by 3 bases, with 7 bases between them. The V gene's germline CDR1 is SNHLY and CDR2 FYNNEI. The CDR3 is made up of 12 amino acids. Here the CDR3 DNA reads TGTGCCAGCAGTGGGGGGGACTACGAGCAGTACTTC. This gives the protein CASSGGDYEQYF. Full variable domain (missing parts from reference TRBV2 and TRBJ2-7): EPEVTQTPSHQVTQMGQEVILRCVPISNHLYFYWYRQILGQKVEFLVSFYNNEISEKSEIFDDQFSVERPDGSNFTLKIRSTKLEDSAMYFCASSGGDYEQYFGPGTRLTVT.

This clonotype was seen many times. The rearrangement links TRBV28 to TRBJ1-5; D gene uncertain. CDR1 MDHEN and CDR2 SYDVKM come from the germline V gene. Trimming removed 5 bases from V and 2 bases from J, with 10 bases in between. The CDR3 spans 14 residues. The CDR3 DNA follows: TGTGCCAGCAGTCGAGAGGATCGCAATCAGCCCCAGCATTTT. Residues: CASSREDRNQPQHF.

The gene calls are TRBV29-1 and TRBJ2-3, with 9 bases lining up with TRBD1. Per germline, CDR1 SQVTM and CDR2 ANQGSEA. The J segment lost 4 bases and the V segment lost 7 bases, leaving 9 bases of the junction unmatched. The CDR3 totals 14 residues. CDR3 nucleotide sequence: TGCAGCGCAGATGGGACAGGGAGCGCAGATACGCAGTATTTT. Translation gives CSADGTGSADTQYF.

This clonotype was observed at least ten times. The chain recombines TRBV7-2 with TRBJ1-5; the match to TRBD1 covers 8 bases. V trimming: 4 bases; J trimming: 5 bases; junction bases outside the gene matches: 4. The germline CDR1 and CDR2 sequences are SGHTA and FQGNSA. The CDR3 has 14 amino acids. The CDR3 DNA reads TGTGCCAGCAGCTACCGACAGGGGTATCAGCCCCAGCATTTT. Amino acids: CASSYRQGYQPQHF. Together with reference TRBV7-2 and TRBJ1-5, the CDR3 gives the full variable domain: GAGVSQSPSNKVTEKGKDVELRCDPISGHTALYWYRQSLGQGLEFLIYFQGNSAPDKSGLPSDRFSAERTGGSVSTLTIQRTQQEDSAVYLCASSYRQGYQPQHFGDGTRLSIL.

This clonotype was observed many times. The V and J genes are TRBV5-5 and TRBJ1-1; D is possibly TRBD1 (5 bases). Between the trimmed V and J ends, which lost 4 bases and 5 bases, there was a span of 15 bases. The length of the CDR3 is 14 residues. Per the germline V gene, CDR1 is SGHKS and CDR2 is YYEKEE (reference sequence). CDR3 region: CASSPRQGGTEAFF. CDR3 in DNA: TGTGCCAGCAGCCCCAGGCAGGGAGGGACTGAAGCTTTCTTT.

This clonotype was recorded at least ten times. The CDR3 DNA reads TGTGCCAGCAGTTACTCGTCCCTAGATGACATTCAGTACTTC. It codes for CASSYSSLDDIQYF. The genes are TRBV6-6 and TRBJ2-4; D gene uncertain. CDR3 length equals 14 residues. Deletions cut 0 bases from V and 8 bases from J, with 11 bases between. Germline CDR1 MNHNY, CDR2 SVGAGI (reference sequence).